This T cell receptor (beta chain) emerged from a study of cytomegalovirus exposure and HLA in healthy donors. CDR1 MNHEY and CDR2 SVGAGI come from the germline V gene. The CDR3 has 12 amino acids. The V gene lost 2 bases and the J gene lost 6 bases, with 5 bases spanning the gap. TCRdb's table, derived via immunoSEQ multiplex PCR, lists solely in-frame clones and lacks some. The repertoire holds roughly 120,000 clones, with around nine tenths as singletons. This TCR was recovered from a woman younger than 35 in good health and CMV-seronegative. V gene TRBV6-5 combines with J gene TRBJ1-5; no reliable D call. Material for sequencing was PBMCs. The CDR3 region is CASSYPGQPQHF. CDR3 DNA: TGTGCCAGCAGTTACCCGGGTCAGCCCCAGCATTTT.